The next 27 T cell receptor beta chains were all read from a single sample in a study of beta chain features in type 1 diabetes. cDNA synthesis used the whole RNA isolate, giving expressed TCRB sequences. Sequenced by immunoSEQ multiplex PCR; TCRdb stores in-frame clones only, minus some. This sample has some 900,000 clones, with roughly 15% found just once. Sequencing input: naive CD4+ T cells from blood. The receptor source for this set is a woman aged 18 to 35 in good health.

This clone was detected a few times. V usage is TRBV21-1 and J usage is TRBJ1-2; the DNA was not used to check the table's D call, TRBD1. TRBV21-1 has pseudogene status. The CDR3 is 11 residues long. CDR3 in amino acids: CASSKDRANTF. The CDR3 nucleotides are TGTGCCAGCTCGAAGGACAGGGCCAACACCTTC.

The V call is TRBV10-3, the J call TRBJ2-7; either TRBD1 or TRBD2 may fit D (6 bases each). Germline V lookup: CDR1 ENHRY, CDR2 SYGVKD. V was shortened by 4 bases and J by 0 bases, with 10 bases between the two germline ends. The CDR3 has 14 amino acids. The CDR3 nucleotides are TGTGCCATCAGTGGAGGGGGGAGCTCCTACGAGCAGTACTTC. It translates to CAISGGGSSYEQYF.

This clone was seen a handful of times. The chain joins TRBV19 to TRBJ1-5; maybe TRBD1 (6 bases). V lost 3 bases to trimming and J lost 3 bases, with 12 bases between them. Germline V gene sequence: CDR1 LNHDA, CDR2 SQIVND (reference sequence). CDR3 length: 15 amino acids. The CDR3 sequence: CASSIWGANNQPQHF. As DNA, the CDR3 is TGTGCCAGTAGTATTTGGGGGGCCAACAATCAGCCCCAGCATTTT.

V and J are TRBV9 and TRBJ1-2, with D possibly being TRBD1 (5 bases). Germline lookup yields CDR1 SGDLS and CDR2 YYNGEE. This CDR3 has 14 amino acids. Trimming stripped 4 bases from V and 0 bases from J, with 10 bases between. The CDR3 nucleotides read TGTGCCAGCAGCTCAAAGGGACCTAACTATGGCTACACCTTC. It codes for CASSSKGPNYGYTF.

This clone was counted a few times. The V and J genes are TRBV7-9 and TRBJ2-7; D is unclear. The CDR3 spans 14 residues. Per the germline V gene, CDR1 is SEHNR and CDR2 is FQNEAQ (reference sequence). The V end was cut by 5 bases, the J end by 2 bases, with 13 bases between. CDR3 residues: CASSPIFHPYEQYF. The CDR3 DNA sequence: TGTGCCAGCAGCCCCATATTTCACCCCTACGAGCAGTACTTC.

In regard to this clone: The sample contains more than one DNA sequence encoding this CDR3. The gene calls are TRBV7-9 and TRBJ1-2; D is ambiguous. Germline values: CDR1 SEHNR, CDR2 FQNEAQ (reference sequence). This CDR3 has 12 residues. V lost 1 base, J lost 4 bases, and 4 bases lay in between. The CDR3 coding sequence is TGTGCCAGCAGCTTAGATAGCTATGGCTACACCTTC. Residues: CASSLDSYGYTF.

Notes on this clone: Other DNA variants within this sample encode the same CDR3. The rearrangement links TRBV19 to TRBJ1-1; perhaps TRBD1 as D (6 bases). Trimming shortened V by 1 base and J by 5 bases, and 11 bases separated the two germline ends. Germline CDR1 is LNHDA and CDR2 is SQIVND (reference sequence). This CDR3 is built from 14 residues. CDR3 in DNA: TGTGCCAGTAGTATAGTAGGGAGGGGGACTGAAGCTTTCTTT. Translating gives CASSIVGRGTEAFF.

The chain is built from TRBV10-3 and TRBJ2-7; D unresolved. The V end lost 4 bases, the J end lost 6 bases, and 10 bases lay between the germline ends. The V gene's germline CDR1 is ENHRY and CDR2 SYGVKD. This CDR3 spans 12 amino acids. CDR3 sequence reads: CAISGELVEQYF. CDR3 DNA sequence: TGTGCCATCAGTGGAGAACTGGTCGAGCAGTACTTC.

This clone has just one count. J is TRBJ2-3 and V is TRBV7-2, with 7 bases fitting TRBD1. The V gene end was trimmed by 0 bases and the J gene end by 8 bases; junction bases not matched to a gene: 8. The CDR3 extends over 15 amino acids. The V gene's germline CDR1 is SGHTA and CDR2 FQGNSA. The CDR3 reads CASSLAPRGSGTQYF. CDR3 coding DNA: TGTGCCAGCAGCTTAGCCCCCAGGGGGAGCGGTACGCAGTATTTT.

This chain connects TRBV28 to TRBJ2-7, with D perhaps matching TRBD1 (6 bases). The CDR3 runs 14 residues. The V gene's germline CDR1 is MDHEN and CDR2 SYDVKM. V was trimmed by 11 bases and J by 3 bases, leaving 20 bases between them. CDR3 sequence (DNA): TGTGCCGGCTCAGGGGACCGAAATAGCTACGAGCAGTACTTC. It encodes CAGSGDRNSYEQYF.

The table lists this clone with a count of one. This chain links TRBV19 with TRBJ1-1; weak D call: TRBD1 (5 bases). The V and J ends lost 5 bases and 1 base respectively, with 8 bases between them. Looked up from germline, CDR1 is LNHDA and CDR2 is SQIVND (reference sequence). The CDR3 sequence is 13 residues long. The CDR3 DNA reads TGTGCCAGTAGTGGCAGGGCGAACACTGAAGCTTTCTTT. It codes for CASSGRANTEAFF.

This clone was counted only a few times. The genes are TRBV5-4 and TRBJ1-2; D is unresolved. Germline loops: CDR1 SGHNT, CDR2 YYREEE (reference sequence). V lost 0 bases and J lost 6, with 6 bases in between. The CDR3 has 12 residues. The CDR3 sequence: CASSLDKHGYTF. The CDR3 coding sequence is TGTGCCAGCAGCTTGGACAAGCATGGCTACACCTTC.

This clone was observed a few times. The chain is built from TRBV10-3 and TRBJ2-7; 10 bases are a match to TRBD1. Germline trimming cut 5 bases from V and 4 bases from J; bases unmatched to any gene: 11. The germline CDR1 and CDR2 sequences are ENHRY and SYGVKD. The CDR3 loop spans 16 amino acids. In DNA form, the CDR3 reads TGTGCCATCAGTACCACTCTGGACAGGGGGAGTTACGAGCAGTACTTC. Protein: CAISTTLDRGSYEQYF.

This clone was detected a few times. This rearrangement joins TRBV5-4 to TRBJ2-3; 10 bases map to TRBD2. Germline CDR1 SGHNT, CDR2 YYREEE (reference sequence). The J segment lost 6 bases and the V segment lost 4 bases, leaving 8 bases of the junction unmatched. CDR3 length equals 15 residues. CDR3: CASSPSGRAGDTQYF. The CDR3 DNA sequence: TGTGCCAGCAGCCCCAGCGGGAGGGCCGGGGATACGCAGTATTTT. Full variable domain (remainder filled in from reference TRBV5-4 and TRBJ2-3): ETGVTQSPTHLIKTRGQQVTLRCSSQSGHNTVSWYQQALGQGPQFIFQYYREEENGRGNFPPRFSGLQFPNYSSELNVNALELDDSALYLCASSPSGRAGDTQYFGPGTRLTVL.

The CDR3 sequence: CASRSAATYEQYF. The CDR3, as DNA: TGTGCCAGCCGTTCCGCGGCCACCTACGAGCAGTACTTC. The V gene is TRBV28, the J gene TRBJ2-7; D remains unclear. The CDR3 is made up of 13 amino acids. Germline-derived CDR1 and CDR2 are MDHEN and SYDVKM. V dropped 8 bases and J dropped 2 bases, with 13 bases sitting between them.

The chain is built from TRBV5-4 and TRBJ2-7, with D perhaps TRBD2 (6 bases). Germline CDR1 is SGHNT and CDR2 is YYREEE (reference sequence). This CDR3 comprises 13 residues. V lost 4 bases to trimming and J lost 2 bases, with 10 bases between them. CDR3 nucleotides: TGTGCCAGCAGCGCCGCGGGGACCTACGAGCAGTACTTC. Its translation: CASSAAGTYEQYF.

This clone was seen a handful of times. The chain is built from TRBV7-8 and TRBJ2-7, with D unclear. V was shortened by 5 bases and J by 5 bases, with 10 bases between the two germline ends. This CDR3 is 12 amino acids long. Germline values: CDR1 SGHVS, CDR2 FQNEAQ. This CDR3 reads CASSLLTHEQYF. CDR3 DNA: TGTGCCAGCAGCCTCCTGACTCACGAGCAGTACTTC.

This clone occurred a few times. The rearrangement uses TRBV4-3 and TRBJ2-7, with D unclear. Germline V lookup: CDR1 LGHNA, CDR2 YSLEER. The V end was cut by 0 bases, the J end by 2 bases, with 8 bases between. The CDR3 covers 14 residues. CDR3 sequence (DNA): TGCGCCAGCAGCCAAGATCTAGTTGCCTACGAGCAGTACTTC. Translating gives CASSQDLVAYEQYF.

This clone was detected a few times. This sequence joins TRBV9 and TRBJ2-3; the D is unclear. The CDR3 loop spans 14 amino acids. From germline, CDR1 is SGDLS and CDR2 YYNGEE. The V end was cut by 5 bases, the J end by 2 bases, with 12 bases between. CDR3 DNA: TGTGCCAGCAGTGCTCCGGCGTCCACAGATACGCAGTATTTT. Its translation is CASSAPASTDTQYF.

This chain uses TRBV7-8 with TRBJ1-4, with unresolved D. This CDR3 is built from 16 residues. Germline V gene data show CDR1 as SGHVS and CDR2 as FQNEAQ. The ends were cut back, 0 bases at V and 2 bases at J, with 10 bases in the middle. The CDR3 spells CASSLAFRATNEKLFF. CDR3 nucleotide sequence: TGTGCCAGCAGCTTAGCGTTCCGAGCCACTAATGAAAAACTGTTTTTT.

About this clone: At the DNA level, this CDR3 is encoded by other sequences in the same sample as well. The V and J genes are TRBV11-2 and TRBJ2-5; 7 bases map to TRBD2. This CDR3 is built from 14 residues. V trimming: 1 base; J trimming: 2 bases; junction bases outside the gene matches: 1. Germline CDR1 reads SGHAT; CDR2 reads FQNNGV. The CDR3, as DNA: TGTGCCAGCAGCTTAGGGGGACTACAAGAGACCCAGTACTTC. It encodes CASSLGGLQETQYF. The full variable domain, with the rest looked up from reference TRBV11-2 and TRBJ2-5, is EAGVAQSPRYKIIEKRQSVAFWCNPISGHATLYWYQQILGQGPKLLIQFQNNGVVDDSQLPKDRFSAERLKGVDSTLKIQPAKLEDSAVYLCASSLGGLQETQYFGPGTRLLVL.

The table lists this clone with a few counts. The sample carries other DNA sequences with the same CDR3. V usage is TRBV18 and J usage is TRBJ2-5; possibly TRBD2 for D (6 bases). CDR1 is KGHSH and CDR2 is LQKENI in the germline V gene. The CDR3 contains 13 residues. V lost 3 bases to trimming and J lost 5 bases, with 10 bases between them. The CDR3 sequence: CASSPGGEETQYF. CDR3 nucleotides: TGTGCCAGCTCACCGGGAGGTGAGGAGACCCAGTACTTC.

This clone showed up just once. The rearrangement uses TRBV6-5 and TRBJ1-2; D remains unclear. The length of the CDR3 is 14 residues. The germline V gene has CDR1 MNHEY and CDR2 SVGAGI. The V end lost 6 bases, the J end lost 1 base, and 12 bases lay between the germline ends. The CDR3 region has the DNA TGTGCCAGCAGCAAAGGACGGAATAACTATGGCTACACCTTC. Translating it yields CASSKGRNNYGYTF.

This clone was detected a few times. The V and J genes are TRBV18 and TRBJ2-5; no definite D call. Germline V lookup: CDR1 KGHSH, CDR2 LQKENI. The CDR3 covers 13 residues. V dropped 2 bases and J dropped 5 bases, with 9 bases sitting between them. CDR3 bases: TGTGCCAGCTCACCAACAGCCTCGGAGACCCAGTACTTC. The encoded protein is CASSPTASETQYF.

In its sample, this clone was seen a few times. This rearrangement joins TRBV6-5 to TRBJ2-3; 7 positions agree with TRBD1. Germline V CDR1 and CDR2: MNHEY, SVGAGI. There are 12 residues in the CDR3. The DNA for the CDR3 is TGTGCGCTGGGACAGCGCACAGATACGCAGTATTTT. Translated: CALGQRTDTQYF.

A few counts support this clone. Other nucleotide sequences from this sample produce the same CDR3. The rearrangement links TRBV7-9 to TRBJ2-3; TRBD2 matches 7 bases. CDR3 size: 14 residues. Germline V gives CDR1 SEHNR, CDR2 FQNEAQ (reference sequence). Trimming removed 5 bases from V and 0 bases from J; junction bases left unmatched: 2. The CDR3 coding sequence is TGTGCCAGCAGCGTTAGCGGGAGCACAGATACGCAGTATTTT. Amino acids: CASSVSGSTDTQYF.

This clone was found a few times. At the DNA level, this CDR3 is encoded by other sequences in the same sample as well. This chain joins TRBV6-5 and TRBJ2-3; D possibly corresponds to TRBD1 (6 bases). The CDR3 length is 15 residues. The V gene lost 2 bases and the J gene lost 2 bases, with 11 bases spanning the gap. Per the germline V gene, CDR1 is MNHEY and CDR2 is SVGAGI. The CDR3 sequence: CASSYRGLSTDTQYF. CDR3 DNA sequence: TGTGCCAGCAGTTACAGGGGGTTGTCCACAGATACGCAGTATTTT.